The present entry profiles one TCR beta chain with its context. V trimming: 4 bases; J trimming: 2 bases; junction bases outside the gene matches: 11. Germline CDR1 and CDR2: LNHDA and SQIVND (reference sequence). CDR3 length: 16 amino acids. Original methodology: Cell counts per sample came from amplifying reference gene primers. Method: immunoSEQ multiplex PCR; TCRdb's copy keeps in-frame clones and lacks some. That table gives V, J and clone size, and the DNA gave D and trimming. The sample has some 190,000 clones, around 86% seen once. The sample comes from a study of blood T cell repertoires in COVID-19. Study details: Donors in the United States, Italy and Spain gave samples during acute or convalescent COVID-19. T cells, B-cell-depleted T cells, or PBMCs supplied cDNA or gDNA.

In terms of age and location, participants ranged from roughly 18 to 100 years and lived in 24 US areas. The source is a man aged 40-50 years with acute COVID-19. The rearrangement uses TRBV19 and TRBJ2-7; 7 nucleotides line up with TRBD2. The sample comprised PBMCs or T cells enriched from blood (not recorded which). CDR3 sequence: CASSREGRYSTYEQYF. The CDR3 region has the DNA TGTGCCAGTAGTAGGGAGGGGCGCTATTCCACCTACGAGCAGTACTTC.